The rows below give T cell receptor beta chains drawn from one sample of a study of vaccination and CD4 T cells after COVID-19. Antigens for these TCRs are unknown. MiXCR, run by TCRdb on the PCR reads, gives a single entry per CDR3 protein. The sample gives more than 10,000 distinct CDR3 sequences, about 43% of which show up once; about 13% is in the top ten. The sample comprised CD4+ T cells from blood, cultured in vitro. These receptors were collected from a human donor who had recovered from COVID-19. The CDR3 runs from the conserved cysteine through the conserved F or W.

TRBV20-1 | CSAALRLSGYNEQFF
TRBV5-1 | CASSLGARGISFYTF
TRBV7-2 | CASSSGLFTDTQYF
TRBV6-1 | CASSEQKGVRGNF
TRBV5-5 | CASSRQTIANTGELFF
TRBV5-4 | CASSLTGGDQPQHF
TRBV18 | CASSPLTGGTGELFF
TRBV18 | CASSPPGTSGTYEQYF
TRBV20-1 | CSARVRAGNSPLHF
TRBV5-5 | CASSFPNSGNTIYF
TRBV28 | CASSPPNYEQYF
TRBV28 | CASSSPTVDSNQPQHF
TRBV19 | CASSQPTGVGDTDTQYF
TRBV7-2 | CASRLSGGSSYEQYF
TRBV2 | CASGLVHNEQFF
TRBV20-1 | CSAPRAPNTIYF
TRBV21-1 | CASQTSGSHYNEQFF